This TCR beta chain was sequenced during a study of Graves' ophthalmopathy and Graves' hyperthyroidism (dated by TCRdb to about 2018). Turning to the overall study: Peripheral blood was collected at initial diagnosis, prior to any treatment. The study used TCR beta repertoire signatures to distinguish Graves' ophthalmopathy from Graves' hyperthyroidism and to predict progression to ophthalmopathy. In total, some 130 blood samples were TCR-sequenced: fewer than 50 ophthalmopathy, about 75 hyperthyroidism and some 17 hyperthyroidism-to-ophthalmopathy patients. To explore V-J signatures that separate ophthalmopathy from hyperthyroidism, a discovery set of 100 patients was enrolled, consisting of 40 to 45 with ophthalmopathy and about 60 with stable hyperthyroidism. The independent validation cohort included under 20 hyperthyroidism patients plus 17 patients who later progressed from hyperthyroidism to ophthalmopathy. In more than five hyperthyroidism patients, T-cell repertoires of thyroid tissue and blood were compared. Once sampling was done, hyperthyroidism patients were given methimazole at a starting dose of 30 mg daily, while ophthalmopathy patients were given high-dose intravenous methylprednisolone.

CDR3 length: 13 amino acids, cysteine to phenylalanine. Only the CDR3 region is kept as DNA, spanning 39 bases read in frame from base 1. Findings and caveats that apply to the study as a whole: No statistical method was used to set the sample size in advance, and the investigators knew which group each participant was assigned to. Most expanded thyroid clonotypes with a frequency above 0.001 also appeared in blood, which suggests that blood repertoires may reflect the immune response in the thyroid. In validation, the model predicted ophthalmopathy progression with roughly 68% sensitivity and around 72% specificity; 12 predicted patients were CT-confirmed with GO in a median of about 6.2 months. Ophthalmopathy was separated from stable hyperthyroidism by the 13-signature model with 87.88% sensitivity and less than 82% specificity in cross-validation and with 80%/75% in the test set.

A patient counted as having stable hyperthyroidism if there was no progression to ophthalmopathy within 18 months of follow-up. Hyperthyroidism patients were newly diagnosed, with disease duration under 2 months, and aged 18 to 65 years. Patients were excluded if they had other autoimmune diseases, uncontrolled infections, pregnancy or lactation. Clinical symptoms, serum thyroxine, TRAb, thyroid ultrasound and orbital computed tomography were used for diagnosis. Using Ficoll-Paque density gradient centrifugation, PBMCs were isolated from less than 11 ml of fresh peripheral blood. Total RNA was extracted using Trizol reagent, and RNA quality was checked on an Agilent 2100 Bioanalyzer. TCR beta CDR3 regions were amplified from RNA transcripts for repertoire sequencing. HTBI primers and the Qiagen OneStep RT-PCR kit were used in a first-round RT-PCR, which was followed by a second-round multiplex PCR, size selection and purification. Libraries were sequenced on an Illumina HiSeq2000 using paired-end 100 bp reads. From the authors' description of their analysis: SOAPnuke was used to process the reads, throwing out any read that had adapters, had uncalled bases, had a mean Phred below 15, or lacked an exact constant-primer or identifier match. COPE v1.2.5 was used to merge high-quality paired reads. Clonotypes were defined as unique nucleotide sequences and were aligned to IMGT TRB V, D and J references using MiTCR v1.1. Analysis was restricted to V-J combinations with a frequency above 0.0001, which covered roughly 99% of repertoires. For each V-J combination, a TCR clonal expansion and chaos score was defined as the ratio of F50 clonal expansion to chaos observed in the TCRdist matrix. Welch's t-statistics and random forest were used to reduce features to some 13 V-J combinations, which were fed into a naive Bayes classifier. The similarity between thyroid and blood repertoires was quantified using the Morisita-Horn index. TCRdb reran the public reads through fastp at Q25 and MiXCR, keeping productive beta chains. Records with the same CDR3 protein are collapsed into one entry carrying the most frequent genes and DNA. Clone size and V and J calls follow TCRdb, not the original study. The sample yields some 350,000 distinct CDR3 sequences; about a sixth were counted once. Roughly 2.4% of the sample is held by the ten biggest clonotypes.

This clonotype was counted many times. This clone's antigen is unknown. At one of its ends the junction is not consistent with the germline gene, which may arise from a read error. Sample: peripheral blood. This clonotype was sampled from an adult woman with stable Graves' hyperthyroidism. The V and J segments used are TRBV12-3 or TRBV12-4 and TRBJ2-7; the D element could tentatively be TRBD1 or TRBD2, as 6 bases agree for each. The CDR3 reads as follows: CASSPYGDTGLGF. The sequence in DNA is TGTGCCAGCAGTCCCTATGGGGACACGGGACTCGGTTTC.